This T cell receptor beta chain was sequenced for a study of identical twins. In every case, the donor was a healthy Caucasian. The CDR3 spans 14 residues. V shed 6 bases and J 5 bases; nucleotides not matched to a gene: 8. Germline V lookup: CDR1 DFQATT, CDR2 SNEGSKA (reference sequence). TCRdb re-called the 5' RACE reads through MiXCR, storing one row per CDR3 protein. This table holds hundreds of thousands of distinct CDR3 sequences, 9% to 15% found once. The same data also contributed to another study, on yellow fever vaccine responses in identical twins. From that study: It has been reported that, in twins, the vaccine T cell response seemed partly convergent and partly personalized.

The J gene is TRBJ2-5, the V gene TRBV20-1, with 11 nucleotides matching TRBD1. The TCR was taken from a woman aged 18-29 years in good health. The sequenced sample was PBMCs. This CDR3 reads CSARTGGKGETQYF. CDR3 sequence (DNA): TGCAGTGCCAGGACAGGGGGCAAGGGGGAGACCCAGTACTTC.